This TCR beta chain was recorded in a study of cytomegalovirus exposure and HLA in healthy donors (dated by TCRdb to 2016 to 2017). For context, the study as a whole: An earlier analysis of 587 of the donors reported approximately 270 Gb of sequence data and around 120 million unique TCR beta sequences from around 200 million T cells. The genetic ancestry cluster associated with self-reported Caucasian donors included around four fifths of the roughly 360 genotyped donors. The T cell repertoires of around 670 subjects were profiled by immunosequencing and related to cytomegalovirus serostatus. The aim of the study was to test whether cataloging public T cell receptors could identify signatures of past pathogen exposure. Along with the approximately 620-subject first cohort, a separate validation cohort of over a hundred different subjects was used. The later analysis used no new phenotypic data to find candidate immune exposures, relying instead on TCR beta sequences and their occurrence across donors. Genome-wide SNP genotypes for about 60% of the roughly 700 donors were used in a later genetic analysis, which treated that subset as a discovery cohort. Donor age, sex, ethnicity and CMV serostatus were collected together with the repertoire data. A later analysis re-analyzed previously published TCR beta repertoires from approximately 700 donors and added high-resolution HLA genotyping to study TCR occurrence patterns. An early release covering about 600 HLA-typed donors comprised 250 to 350 gigabases of sequencing data and approximately 85 million unique TCR sequences. Every discovery cohort repertoire had been produced on one sequencing platform. To predict cytomegalovirus infection status, the study combined high-throughput TCR immunosequencing, statistical association of individual TCRs with disease status, and machine learning. A few DR-DQ haplotypes were handled as single units for association and clustering because linkage in the cohort was strong. An earlier analysis of around 580 of the donors used high-throughput TCR beta sequencing to judge whether each TCR beta V gene segment behaved as functional or pseudogenic. Typing coverage varied by locus: about 629-630 donors for A, B, C, DRB1 and DQB1; approximately 520 for DQA1; around 570 for DPA1; around 490 for DPB1. Across 300 to 500 genotyped donors of the cohort, an average of roughly 250,000 unique TCR beta nucleotide sequences per donor were sequenced, and approximately 17% of those sequences were non-productive. HLA typing covered class I and class II loci at four-digit resolution.

The paper as a whole reports these results and caveats: HLA typing was unavailable for some donors at each locus, so association tests used only the typed subset. Because counts were too low, seventeen rarely observed V segments, including chromosome 9 orphons, were excluded from the earlier analysis of 587 of the donors. An earlier analysis of approximately 530 of the donors showed that most TCR beta V segments appeared in productive rearrangements either about 87% or about 30% of the time, which broadly matched IMGT annotations. In a later analysis, HLA-associated TCR beta chains showed more clonal expansion and lower generation probabilities than non-associated chains that were equally common. Across donors, most TCR sequences were observed very rarely, whereas some public TCRs were present in many individuals. When HLA alleles, especially DR and DQ, strongly co-occurred, attributing TCR associations to individual alleles was difficult. The authors suggested that the approach could potentially be extended to other disease states and immunological phenotypes. According to a later genetic analysis, donors in an Asian-associated ancestry cluster had fewer N-insertions in productive TCRs than the approximately 630-donor mean. The presence/absence analyses assumed that sequencing depth was roughly uniform across donors, and that assumption may not be true. CMV serostatus was the only immune exposure information available for the cohort. In a later analysis, TCR association rates were found to vary across HLA loci, with the most associated TCRs seen for DRB1 alleles and the fewest for HLA-C alleles. The classifier was reported to diagnose cytomegalovirus status with high specificity and sensitivity in both the original cohort and the validation cohort. Some IMGT-functional V segments, including TRBV6-2 and TRBV6-3, could not be distinguished by the 87-base-pair reads and were therefore excluded. A later analysis associated 16,951 TCR beta sequences with specific HLA alleles at a false discovery rate of 0.05. In a later analysis, several top co-occurrence clusters were reported to appear linked to parvovirus B19, influenza, CMV and Epstein-Barr virus. A group of highly shared sequence variants was considered likely to be a technical artifact of the sequencing pipeline. V-gene and J-gene trimming of TCR beta chains was associated with a missense DCLRE1C variant in a later genetic analysis, and the association was replicated in an independent cohort. A further reported finding was that TCR beta sequences accurately predicted the HLA-A and HLA-B alleles for most subjects in the first cohort. In a later analysis, most CMV-associated TCR beta chains were found to appear HLA-restricted, with HLA associations seemingly driven largely by CMV exposure. A few of the identified cytomegalovirus-associated TCR beta chains were confirmed in vitro to be specific for cytomegalovirus antigens. Only TCR beta chains were sequenced in this cohort, and the absence of alpha or paired-chain data limited detectable features. The study listed approximately 150 TCR beta chains as associated with cytomegalovirus. Correlated functional status among segregating V segments might reflect linkage disequilibrium, but an unknown experimental factor could not be ruled out.

The cohort was made up of 650 to 700 healthy bone marrow donors. At the time of sampling, every cohort member was nominally healthy, though immune exposures that went unrecorded were likely present. The donor was CMV seronegative and was included in the group of 352 seronegative cohort members. Every donor gave a peripheral blood sample, and the peripheral blood mononuclear cells from that sample were used for TCR beta sequencing. Genomic DNA extraction from the blood cell samples was performed with the Qiagen DNeasy Blood Extraction Kit. A note on this clone: What this receptor recognizes is not known.

The CDR3 spans 15 residues, from the cysteine through the phenylalanine. The entry retains the CDR3 DNA only, 45 bases that are in frame from base 1. According to the germline V gene, CDR1 reads SGHRS and CDR2 reads YFSETQ. Ends trimmed: V by 4 bases, J by 7 bases; bases unmatched to a gene: 7. The library was prepared using the immunoSEQ multiplex PCR assay. For the multiplex PCR, a mixture combining 60 forward primers for TCR Vbeta segments and 13 reverse primers for TCR Jbeta segments was used. The CDR3 region of rearranged TCR beta genes was amplified from genomic DNA by a multiplex PCR assay. Amplified TCR beta libraries were sequenced as 87-base-pair reads on the Illumina HiSeq System. On the authors' methods: In a later analysis, 70 million to 95 million unique TCR beta chains were counted across the roughly 700 repertoires, and approximately 11 million of these chains were shared by at least two donors. To remove PCR and sequencing errors, raw reads were error-corrected and collapsed into unique sequences using a nearest-neighbor algorithm that merged closely related sequences. To assign V, D and J gene segments, CDR3 sequences were aligned to IMGT reference sequences. For a sequence to be retained, a match of at least six nucleotides to both a V gene segment and a J gene segment was required. A rearrangement counted as productive if the CDR3 had no stop codons and remained in frame with V and J, and every other rearrangement counted as non-productive. CDR3 was defined according to IMGT convention as the region running from the second conserved V-encoded cysteine to the conserved J-encoded phenylalanine. Sequences without an unambiguous match to a single V gene segment were excluded from the earlier analysis of approximately 560 of the donors. In an earlier analysis of around 600 of the donors, V segments were called functional above 56.7% productive rearrangements and were called segregating when the between-donor standard deviation exceeded 5%. A statistical classification framework was developed to diagnose cytomegalovirus status using the catalog of TCR beta chain sequences. A later analysis assigned V and J genes by comparing TCR nucleotide sequences with IMGT/GENE-DB human TR gene sequences. In a later analysis, CDR3 sequences and most-parsimonious VDJ recombination scenarios were assigned using the TCRdist pipeline. In a later analysis, each TCR beta chain was defined by its CDR3 amino acid sequence together with its V-gene family, and reads lacking a unique V-gene family were excluded. A later analysis removed 550 to 650 highly shared, low-generation-probability nucleotide sequences to deal with suspected cross-contamination and a sequencing artifact. A later analysis calculated a clonal expansion index for each public chain from normalized within-repertoire ranks of inferred template counts. Generation probabilities in a later analysis came from a VDJ recombination model fitted to out-of-frame rearrangements, and those results were checked against IGoR. Hypergeometric tests were used in a later analysis to score TCR-TCR, TCR-HLA and TCR-CMV co-occurrence, with a repertoire-size bias correction applied to the TCR pairs. To estimate false discovery rates, a later analysis permuted the HLA or CMV assignments 20 times. A later analysis grouped co-occurring TCRs with DBSCAN, adding TCRdist sequence similarity when clustering within HLA-allele-positive subsets. Co-occurrence clustering excluded repertoires with fewer than 30,000 or more than 120,000 public chains, plus five with anomalous nucleotide sharing. TCRdb re-hosts the immuneACCESS table, in-frame sequences only. Its copies lack some clones; in the studies checked, an unresolved V gene accounts for under half of them, and the cause for the rest is not known. That table supplies the V and J calls and clone size; D and trimming were determined from the DNA. The table of this sample itemizes around 130,000 clones. Together, the top ten hold 2% of the sample.

The chain uses TRBV5-1 and TRBJ2-3; 12 junctional bases match TRBD2. The sample comprised PBMCs. This TCR came from a woman aged 60-75 years in good health and CMV-seronegative. The nucleotides are TGCGCCAGCAGCCGACCGACTAGCGGGGGTTATACGCAGTATTTT. This translates into CASSRPTSGGYTQYF.